This T cell receptor (beta chain) was obtained from a study of T-cell reconstitution after alpha-beta-depleted transplantation in children. Study conclusions and caveats: Newly made T cells mostly supplied T-cell counts and diversity one year after transplant. Some patients' high day-60 TCRbeta diversity was traced to surviving recipient T cells and thymic progenitors. At around two months after transplant, the alpha-beta T cells were reportedly derived from several hundred expanded clones that came from non-depleted graft cells.

The library targeted TCRbeta and was prepared with unique molecular identifiers. One entry per CDR3 protein, called by TCRdb with MiXCR from the PCR reads. The table lists about 280,000 distinct CDR3 sequences, approximately 10% of them singletons. This CDR3 is built from 13 residues. Trimming removed 3 bases from V and 8 bases from J, with 14 bases in between. Germline V gene data show CDR1 as DFQATT and CDR2 as SNEGSKA (reference sequence). The table lists this clonotype with many counts. No antigen is known for it. The chain uses TRBV20-1 and TRBJ2-1; weak D call: TRBD1 (5 bases). The sequence derives from a male patient aged 2-15 years who had a stem cell transplant for chronic granulomatous disease, so the T cells may come from the graft donor. This sample comprised peripheral blood, obtained 180 days after TCRalphabeta/CD19-depleted stem cell transplant. The CDR3 sequence is CSASYWQGYEQFF. CDR3 in DNA: TGCAGTGCTAGTTACTGGCAGGGATATGAGCAGTTCTTC.